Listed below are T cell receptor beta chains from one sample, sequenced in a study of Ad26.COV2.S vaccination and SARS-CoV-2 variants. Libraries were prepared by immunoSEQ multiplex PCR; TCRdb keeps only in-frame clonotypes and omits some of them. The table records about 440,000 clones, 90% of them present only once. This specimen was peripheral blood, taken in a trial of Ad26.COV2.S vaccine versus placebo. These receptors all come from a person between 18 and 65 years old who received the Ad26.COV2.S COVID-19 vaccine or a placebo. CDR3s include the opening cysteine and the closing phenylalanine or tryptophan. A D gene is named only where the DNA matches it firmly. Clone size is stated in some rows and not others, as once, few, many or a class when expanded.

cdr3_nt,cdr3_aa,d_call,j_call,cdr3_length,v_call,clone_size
TGTGCCAGCTCACCGATTAGCTCCTACAATGAGCAGTTCTTC,CASSPISSYNEQFF,NA,TRBJ2-1,14,TRBV18,NA
TGTAAAAGCGGGAGCTACAATGAGCAGTTCTTC,CKSGSYNEQFF,TRBD2,TRBJ2-1,11,TRBV30,NA
TGTGCCAGCAGTCTACCGGGCCAAGGAGTGGAAAAACTGTTTTTT,CASSLPGQGVEKLFF,NA,TRBJ1-4,15,TRBV28,NA
TGTGCCAGCAGTAACCGGGGGGTGCGGAACACTGAAGCTTTCTTT,CASSNRGVRNTEAFF,NA,TRBJ1-1,15,TRBV6-2/TRBV6-3,NA
TGTGCCAGCAGTTACTTGGGGACAGGGGAAGGCTACACCTTC,CASSYLGTGEGYTF,TRBD1,TRBJ1-2,14,TRBV6-5,once
TGCGCCAGCAGCTTGGCAGAGACAGGGCCAGCCTACGAGCAGTACTTC,CASSLAETGPAYEQYF,TRBD1,TRBJ2-7,16,TRBV5-1,NA
TGTGCCAGCAGCTTCGGTACAAATTCCTACGAGCAGTACTTC,CASSFGTNSYEQYF,NA,TRBJ2-7,14,TRBV7-2,NA
TGTGCCACCAGTGTTGACCCCACCGGGGAGCTGTTTTTT,CATSVDPTGELFF,NA,TRBJ2-2,13,TRBV24-1,NA
TGCGCCAGCAGCCCTTGGGACAGGGCTCTGTACAATGAGCAGTTCTTC,CASSPWDRALYNEQFF,TRBD1,TRBJ2-1,16,TRBV5-1,NA
TGTGCCAGTAGTATAGTGAACCCTAGCGCCCTCACAGATACGCAGTATTTT,CASSIVNPSALTDTQYF,NA,TRBJ2-3,17,TRBV19,NA
TGTGCCAGCAGCTTAGCGGGAAGCGGGAGTCGATACGAGCAGTACTTC,CASSLAGSGSRYEQYF,TRBD2,TRBJ2-7,16,TRBV7-8,NA
TGTGCCAGCAGCTTAGGACAGGGGAGGGATACGCAGTATTTT,CASSLGQGRDTQYF,TRBD1,TRBJ2-3,14,TRBV7-9,NA
TGTGCCAGCAGCTTGGTGGTATGGGGCAGACAAGAGACCCATTCCTACTTC,CASSLVVWGRQETHSYF,NA,TRBJ2-5,17,TRBV5-5,NA
TGTGCCAGCAGTTACATAGCGGGAGGACTGACCGGGGAGCTGTTTTTT,CASSYIAGGLTGELFF,TRBD2,TRBJ2-2,16,TRBV6-2/TRBV6-3,NA
TGCAGCGTGGGACAATCGAACACCGGGGAGCTGTTTTTT,CSVGQSNTGELFF,NA,TRBJ2-2,13,TRBV29-1,NA
TGTGCCTGGAGTGTACCTTCAACGACGCGGTTAAATTCACCCCTCCACTTT,CAWSVPSTTRLNSPLHF,NA,TRBJ1-6,17,TRBV30,NA
TGTGCCAGCAGTCAACTAGCGGGAGGAGCCAAAAACATTCAGTACTTC,CASSQLAGGAKNIQYF,TRBD2,TRBJ2-4,16,TRBV28,NA
TGTGCCACCTCCCCAGCGGGCGCCTACAATGAGCAGTTCTTC,CATSPAGAYNEQFF,NA,TRBJ2-1,14,TRBV7-3,NA
TGTGCCAGCAGTCTGGGAGATACGCAGTATTTT,CASSLGDTQYF,NA,TRBJ2-3,11,TRBV27,NA
TGTGCCAGCTCACCCGCTTCTGGCAGCACAGATACGCAGTATTTT,CASSPASGSTDTQYF,NA,TRBJ2-3,15,TRBV18,NA
TGCGCCAGCAGCCAAGAGGGAACTCGCGGTCCAGATACGCAGTATTTT,CASSQEGTRGPDTQYF,NA,TRBJ2-3,16,TRBV4-1,NA
TGCGCCAGCAGCTTGGCCCAGAGGGGAGGTGAGCAGTTCTTC,CASSLAQRGGEQFF,NA,TRBJ2-1,14,TRBV5-1,NA
TGTGCCAGCAGCTTATCCGGGACTACCGAGACCCAGTACTTC,CASSLSGTTETQYF,TRBD2,TRBJ2-5,14,TRBV7-3,NA
TGTGCCAGCCGAGCGGGGATCTACAATGAGCAGTTCTTC,CASRAGIYNEQFF,TRBD2,TRBJ2-1,13,TRBV6-5,NA
TGTGCCAGCAGCTTAGGCGGATCCGGGACTAGCGGAGCCTACGAGCAGTACTTC,CASSLGGSGTSGAYEQYF,TRBD2,TRBJ2-7,18,TRBV7-2,once
TGTGCCAGCAGCTTAGCTAGCGGAAGACCCAATGAGCAGTTCTTC,CASSLASGRPNEQFF,NA,TRBJ2-1,15,TRBV7-6,NA
TGTGCCAGCAGGGGGCTGTGGGACGGCACCTACGAGCAGTACTTC,CASRGLWDGTYEQYF,NA,TRBJ2-7,15,TRBV27,few
TGTGCCAGTAGTATGGGGCCTTACAATGAAAAACTGTTTTTT,CASSMGPYNEKLFF,NA,TRBJ1-4,14,TRBV19,NA
TGTGCCAGCAGTTTAAGCAACGAGCAGTACTTC,CASSLSNEQYF,NA,TRBJ2-7,11,TRBV28,NA